The sequence of this T cell receptor beta chain was determined in a study of blood T cell repertoires in COVID-19. The data were produced by immunoSEQ multiplex PCR, yet TCRdb's version contains in-frame clones alone and is incomplete. The sample records 200,000 or so clones, approximately 82% being singletons. Specimen: peripheral blood. This TCR was recovered from a human donor in a cohort sampled during active COVID-19.

CDR3 region: CASSDGTSGEQYF. For the CDR3, the DNA is TGTGCCAGCAGCGATGGGACTTCGGGCGAGCAGTACTTC. The genes are TRBV7-9 and TRBJ2-7, with D perhaps matching TRBD2 (6 bases). V dropped 5 bases and J dropped 6 bases, with 14 bases sitting between them. The germline V gene has CDR1 SEHNR and CDR2 FQNEAQ (reference sequence). The CDR3 totals 13 residues.